This note documents a single TCR beta chain sequence. The CDR3 contains 17 residues. The germline V gene encodes CDR1 SGHRS and CDR2 YFSETQ. V was pared by 4 bases and J by 0 bases, with 14 bases between. The sample belongs to a study of blood T cell repertoires in COVID-19. In the original workflow: Researchers report that nucleated cell counts were estimated from reference gene primer amplification. Repertoires were generated with immunoSEQ multiplex PCR, while TCRdb's copy carries only in-frame clones and drops some. V and J calls and clone size come straight from that table; D and trimming were deduced from the DNA. The sample carries some 200,000 clones, around 84% recorded once.

The chain combines TRBV5-1 with TRBJ1-6; a weak D match, TRBD1 (5 bases). The TCR was taken from a man aged 45-65 years with acute or convalescent COVID-19. The material sequenced was peripheral blood. The CDR3 DNA reads as TGCGCCAGCAGCGAGCAGGGTATTCCCTCCTATAATTCACCCCTCCACTTT. Translated: CASSEQGIPSYNSPLHF.